This T cell receptor (beta chain) was profiled in a study of lymphopenia after photon versus proton radiotherapy. Study-wide results and limits: Survival link was tested only in deceased patients; proton benefit remains a possibility. Larger post-nadir TCR diversity loss correlated inversely with survival in deceased patients. Post-nadir diversity loss with photons came from oligoclonal expansion, particularly CD8+ Temra cells. Photon-treated patients lost naive T cells and TCR diversity; proton-treated stayed stable.

This CDR3 contains 16 residues. Germline CDR1 SGHVS, CDR2 FQNEAQ. V lost 5 bases and J lost 4; bases outside the gene matches: 10. This clone showed up just a few times. Antigen: not known. Repertoires were generated with immunoSEQ multiplex PCR, while TCRdb's copy carries only in-frame clones and drops some. The repertoire has approximately 20,000 clones, 80% to 90% of them found once; the top ten carry about 9%. The input for sequencing was peripheral blood, taken from a patient treated with proton-based radiotherapy. The receptor comes from an older man with pancreatic cancer. The V and J genes are TRBV7-8 and TRBJ2-5, with 10 bases matching TRBD2. CDR3: CASSAPIRLAGETQYF. In DNA, the CDR3 is TGTGCCAGCAGCGCACCGATTCGACTAGCGGGAGAGACCCAGTACTTC. The full variable domain, in which reference TRBV7-8 and TRBJ2-5 provide the parts outside the CDR3, is GAGVSQSPRYKVAKRGQDVALRCDPISGHVSLFWYQQALGQGPEFLTYFQNEAQLDKSGLPSDRFFAERPEGSVSTLKIQRTQQEDSAVYLCASSAPIRLAGETQYFGPGTRLLVL.